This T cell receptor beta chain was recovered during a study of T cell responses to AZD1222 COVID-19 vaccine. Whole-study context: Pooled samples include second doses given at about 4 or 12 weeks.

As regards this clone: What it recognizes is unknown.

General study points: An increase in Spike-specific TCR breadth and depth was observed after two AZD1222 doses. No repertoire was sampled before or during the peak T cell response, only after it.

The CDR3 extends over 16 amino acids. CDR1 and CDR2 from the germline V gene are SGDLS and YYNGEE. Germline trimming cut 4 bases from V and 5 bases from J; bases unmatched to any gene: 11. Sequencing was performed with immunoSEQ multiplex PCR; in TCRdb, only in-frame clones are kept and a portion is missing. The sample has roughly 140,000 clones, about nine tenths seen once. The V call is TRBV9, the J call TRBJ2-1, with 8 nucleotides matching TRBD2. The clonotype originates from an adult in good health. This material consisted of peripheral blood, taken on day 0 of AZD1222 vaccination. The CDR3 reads CASSYGGSGRDNEQFF. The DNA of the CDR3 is TGTGCCAGCAGCTATGGAGGGAGCGGGAGAGACAATGAGCAGTTCTTC.